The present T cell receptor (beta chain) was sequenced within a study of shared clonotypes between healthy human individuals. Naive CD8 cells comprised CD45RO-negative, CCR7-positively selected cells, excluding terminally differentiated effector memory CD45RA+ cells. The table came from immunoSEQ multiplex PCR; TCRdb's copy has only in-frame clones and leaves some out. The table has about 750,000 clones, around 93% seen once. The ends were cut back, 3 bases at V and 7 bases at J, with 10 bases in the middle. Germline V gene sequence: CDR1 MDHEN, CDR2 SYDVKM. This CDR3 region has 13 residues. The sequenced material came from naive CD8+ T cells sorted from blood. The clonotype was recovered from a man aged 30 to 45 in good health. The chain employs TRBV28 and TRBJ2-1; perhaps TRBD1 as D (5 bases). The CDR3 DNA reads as TGTGCCAGCAGTTTGCAGGGTTGGAATGAGCAGTTCTTC. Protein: CASSLQGWNEQFF.